These 30 T cell receptor beta chains were sequenced from one sample in a study of shared T cell receptors in the human thymus (dated by TCRdb to the early 2020s). Receptor libraries were prepared by the immunoSEQ multiplex PCR assay. TCRdb provides this immuneACCESS table in a form limited to in-frame rearrangements. Some clones are lacking; in checked studies, under half of them reflect an unresolved V gene, and why the rest are absent is not known. The sample table records about 660,000 clones; about 87% of these occur just once. Clones ranked in the top ten supply about 0.0094% of the sample. Separately, the same data were catalogued under a study of human thymus T cells.

Sample: thymocytes. These receptors all stem from a boy under two years old with a congenital heart defect. Donor details come from another sample of the same person, matched by shared clones.

This sequence joins TRBV29-1 and TRBJ2-3, with 7 bases aligning to TRBD2. CDR3 length: 15 residues. CDR1 is SQVTM, CDR2 ANQGSEA, per germline. With V trimmed by 3 bases and J by 0 bases, 6 bases remained unmatched. The CDR3 nucleotides are TGCAGCGTTGAGGGCGGGGGAACTAGCACAGATACGCAGTATTTT. As protein: CSVEGGGTSTDTQYF.

The chain employs TRBV11-3 and TRBJ2-5, with 13 bases matching TRBD2. CDR1 is SGHNT, CDR2 YENEEA, per germline. The CDR3 is made up of 16 amino acids. Trimming cost V 5 bases and J 5 bases; bases outside gene matches: 8. The CDR3 reads CASSLTTSGGLETQYF. In DNA, the CDR3 is TGTGCCAGCAGCCTTACGACTAGCGGGGGGCTGGAGACCCAGTACTTC.

The gene calls are TRBV19 and TRBJ1-1; D perhaps matches TRBD1 (6 bases). The CDR3 is made up of 16 amino acids. Germline V lookup: CDR1 LNHDA, CDR2 SQIVND (reference sequence). V gave up 7 bases and J gave up 1 base, with 19 bases separating them. The CDR3: CASTPKMAGANTEAFF. The DNA for the CDR3 is TGTGCCAGTACCCCGAAGATGGCAGGGGCGAACACTGAAGCTTTCTTT.

The J gene is TRBJ1-1, the V gene TRBV5-4, with D possibly being TRBD1 (5 bases). CDR1 SGHNT and CDR2 YYREEE come from the germline V gene (reference sequence). CDR3 size: 14 residues. V was shortened by 0 bases and J by 3 bases, with 9 bases between the two germline ends. The CDR3: CASSLEVGDTEAFF. CDR3 coding DNA: TGTGCCAGCAGCTTGGAGGTAGGGGACACTGAAGCTTTCTTT.

This clone was seen only once. J is TRBJ1-2 and V is TRBV9, with a tentative D call TRBD1 (5 bases). Germline assignment: CDR1 SGDLS and CDR2 YYNGEE. Trimming took 0 bases from V and 2 from J, leaving 11 bases between them. The CDR3 length is 15 residues. In DNA form, the CDR3 reads TGTGCCAGCAGCGTAGGGGGGGGAGCAAACTATGGCTACACCTTC. It codes for CASSVGGGANYGYTF. Full variable domain (outside the CDR3, taken from reference TRBV9 and TRBJ1-2): DSGVTQTPKHLITATGQRVTLRCSPRSGDLSVYWYQQSLDQGLQFLIQYYNGEERAKGNILERFSAQQFPDLHSELNLSSLELGDSALYFCASSVGGGANYGYTFGSGTRLTVV.

V is TRBV5-4 and J is TRBJ2-7; 7 nucleotides agree with TRBD1. Trimming at V came to 6 bases and at J to 0 bases, leaving 6 bases not matched to a gene. CDR1 is SGHNT and CDR2 is YYREEE in the germline V gene (reference sequence). The CDR3 runs 14 residues. CDR3: CASTPDRASYEQYF. The CDR3 bases are TGTGCCAGCACCCCCGACAGGGCCTCCTACGAGCAGTACTTC.

This clone was picked up one time. J is TRBJ2-5 and V is TRBV4-1; the match to TRBD1 covers 9 bases. Losses at the gene ends were 2 bases for V and 6 bases for J; bases not matched to a gene: 10. Germline V gene sequence: CDR1 MGHRA, CDR2 YSYEKL. The length of the CDR3 is 16 residues. CDR3 loop: CASSQPTGTGTKTQYF. CDR3 bases: TGCGCCAGCAGCCAACCCACCGGGACAGGGACGAAGACCCAGTACTTC.

The CDR3 here is CASRLTDVLNTEAFF. The CDR3, as DNA: TGTGCCAGCAGGCTTACAGATGTCCTGAACACTGAAGCTTTCTTT. The chain couples TRBV7-2 to TRBJ1-1; D unclear. This CDR3 region has 15 residues. CDR1 and CDR2 from the germline V gene are SGHTA and FQGNSA. V was pared by 6 bases and J by 0 bases, with 14 bases between. Based on the CDR3 plus reference TRBV7-2 and TRBJ1-1, the full variable domain is GAGVSQSPSNKVTEKGKDVELRCDPISGHTALYWYRQSLGQGLEFLIYFQGNSAPDKSGLPSDRFSAERTGGSVSTLTIQRTQQEDSAVYLCASRLTDVLNTEAFFGQGTRLTVV.

This clone has only one observation. This chain links TRBV15 with TRBJ1-1, with 8 bases fitting TRBD1. Germline V gene sequence: CDR1 LNHNV, CDR2 YYDKDF (reference sequence). With 3 bases clipped from V and 1 base from J, the junction kept 4 bases outside the gene matches. The CDR3 has 15 amino acids. The CDR3 coding sequence is TGTGCCACCAGCAGTAGGACAGGGCAGAACACTGAAGCTTTCTTT. It codes for CATSSRTGQNTEAFF.

This chain joins TRBV19 and TRBJ1-5; D ambiguous. The V and J ends lost 7 bases and 4 bases respectively, with 20 bases between them. The CDR3 covers 16 residues. CDR1 and CDR2 (germline): LNHDA, SQIVND (reference sequence). CDR3 nucleotide sequence: TGTGCCAGTACTCCCCGAGACTCCCGGCGGAATCAGCCCCAGCATTTT. Protein product: CASTPRDSRRNQPQHF.

V is TRBV15 and J is TRBJ1-1, with no clear D. The CDR3 contains 13 residues. The germline V and J ends were trimmed by 1 base and 11 bases, with 14 bases remaining between them. Per the germline V gene, CDR1 is LNHNV and CDR2 is YYDKDF (reference sequence). The CDR3 reads CATSRATPYEAFF. The CDR3 DNA reads as TGTGCCACCAGCAGAGCTACCCCGTATGAGGCTTTCTTT.

This chain connects TRBV4-3 to TRBJ1-2, with 12 bases fitting TRBD1. V lost 3 bases and J lost 4; bases outside the gene matches: 9. The CDR3 covers 17 residues. Germline CDR1 LGHNA, CDR2 YSLEER. CDR3 region: CASSHNSGTGGAYGYTF. CDR3 sequence (DNA): TGCGCCAGCAGCCACAACTCCGGGACAGGGGGCGCCTATGGCTACACCTTC.

The V and J genes are TRBV2 and TRBJ2-1; perhaps TRBD1 as D (7 bases). The CDR3 covers 14 residues. Per germline, CDR1 SNHLY and CDR2 FYNNEI. Deletions cut 6 bases from V and 9 bases from J, with 18 bases between. As DNA, the CDR3 is TGTGCCAGCAGCGAATCCCAGCAGGGGGGTGAGCAGTTCTTC. It codes for CASSESQQGGEQFF.

The chain carries TRBV7-2 and TRBJ1-2; 8 nucleotides agree with TRBD1. Germline CDR1 and CDR2: SGHTA and FQGNSA. This CDR3 has 15 residues. V was clipped by 5 bases and J by 4 bases; unmatched bases: 9. As DNA, the CDR3 is TGTGCCAGCAGCCCCCCGACAGGGGCGGGCTATGGCTACACCTTC. As protein: CASSPPTGAGYGYTF. The full variable domain, completed using reference TRBV7-2 and TRBJ1-2, is GAGVSQSPSNKVTEKGKDVELRCDPISGHTALYWYRQSLGQGLEFLIYFQGNSAPDKSGLPSDRFSAERTGGSVSTLTIQRTQQEDSAVYLCASSPPTGAGYGYTFGSGTRLTVV.

V is TRBV6-5 and J is TRBJ1-5; D gene ambiguous. Deletions cut 4 bases from V and 3 bases from J, with 13 bases between. The germline CDR1 and CDR2 sequences are MNHEY and SVGAGI. The CDR3 is made up of 15 amino acids. CDR3 sequence reads: CASSLSGLNNQPQHF. CDR3 DNA: TGTGCCAGCAGTTTGTCGGGTTTGAACAATCAGCCCCAGCATTTT.

The chain uses TRBV29-1 and TRBJ2-3; 8 bases align to TRBD2. Per the germline V gene, CDR1 is SQVTM and CDR2 is ANQGSEA. The CDR3 length is 14 residues. Trimming cost V 5 bases and J 3 bases; bases outside gene matches: 7. The CDR3 DNA sequence: TGCAGCGTTCCGGGGGGGGCGCGGACAGATACGCAGTATTTT. Translation: CSVPGGARTDTQYF.

The rearrangement links TRBV25-1 to TRBJ1-2; TRBD1 aligns across 11 bases. The CDR3 is made up of 17 amino acids. V trimming: 2 bases; J trimming: 8 bases; junction bases outside the gene matches: 13. In germline, CDR1 is MGHDK, CDR2 SYGVNS. The CDR3, as DNA: TGTGCCAGCAGTGAAGAGGCTCGGACAGGGGGCGTAGGAGGCTACACCTTC. Translation gives CASSEEARTGGVGGYTF.

Details on this clone: An end of the junction differs from the germline gene, which may be a read error. The sample contains more than one DNA sequence encoding this CDR3. The chain recombines TRBV4-3 with TRBJ1-6, with D possibly matching TRBD1 (6 bases). The CDR3 extends over 20 amino acids. CDR1 LGHNA and CDR2 YSLEER come from the germline V gene. CDR3 amino acids: CASSQLKIDIIYGGNSPLHF. CDR3 bases: TGCGCCAGCAGCCAACTAAAGATCGACATAATTTATGGGGGCAATTCCCCCCTCCACTTT.

The chain employs TRBV25-1 and TRBJ1-1; 9 nucleotides match TRBD1. The J segment lost 5 bases and the V segment lost 1 base, leaving 5 bases of the junction unmatched. CDR1 and CDR2 (germline): MGHDK, SYGVNS. CDR3 length: 15 amino acids. The CDR3 region is CASSEWGQGGTEAFF. The CDR3 nucleotides are TGTGCCAGCAGTGAATGGGGACAGGGCGGAACTGAAGCTTTCTTT.

The gene calls are TRBV10-3 and TRBJ1-1; 9 nucleotides line up with TRBD1. The trim removed 5 bases at V and 5 bases at J, leaving 3 bases unmatched. Germline V lookup: CDR1 ENHRY, CDR2 SYGVKD. This CDR3 contains 13 residues. For the CDR3, the DNA is TGTGCCATCAGTTGGGACAGGGAGACTGAAGCTTTCTTT. Residues: CAISWDRETEAFF.

The rearrangement joins TRBV7-8 to TRBJ2-2, with 7 bases fitting TRBD2. The ends lost 5 bases at V and 8 bases at J; junction bases unmatched: 5. This CDR3 is built from 13 residues. Germline V gene lookup returns CDR1 SGHVS and CDR2 FQNEAQ. Written as DNA, the CDR3 is TGTGCCAGCAGCCTCCGGGGGGAGGGGGAGCTGTTTTTT. Residues: CASSLRGEGELFF.

This chain uses TRBV27 with TRBJ2-1, with 10 bases that match TRBD1. Germline CDR1 and CDR2: MNHEY and SMNVEV (reference sequence). V gave up 6 bases and J gave up 5 bases; unmatched junction bases: 7. CDR3 length equals 15 residues. Written as DNA, the CDR3 is TGTGCCAGCAGGTCGGGACAGGGGAACGACAATGAGCAGTTCTTC. Encoded protein: CASRSGQGNDNEQFF.

Worth noting for this clone: The same CDR3 can be traced to other DNA sequences in this sample. The rearrangement links TRBV28 to TRBJ1-5; D uncertain. The V end was cut by 4 bases, the J end by 4 bases, with 8 bases between. This CDR3 region has 13 residues. Germline values: CDR1 MDHEN, CDR2 SYDVKM. CDR3 coding DNA: TGTGCCAGCAGTTCCCCCGGTAATCAGCCCCAGCATTTT. This sequence encodes CASSSPGNQPQHF.

This clone was found once. This chain joins TRBV28 and TRBJ1-5, with no clear D. Trimming stripped 8 bases from V and 0 bases from J, with 8 bases between. Germline assignment: CDR1 MDHEN and CDR2 SYDVKM. CDR3 length equals 13 residues. CDR3 sequence (DNA): TGTGCCAGCGGGCTATATAGCAATCAGCCCCAGCATTTT. The encoded protein is CASGLYSNQPQHF.

The genes are TRBV28 and TRBJ1-1; D not certain. Germline V gene data show CDR1 as MDHEN and CDR2 as SYDVKM. Trimming took off 3 bases at V and 5 bases at J, with 7 bases between the two ends. This CDR3 contains 12 residues. The CDR3 region has the DNA TGTGCCAGCAGTTTGAGGGAAACTGAAGCTTTCTTT. Protein sequence: CASSLRETEAFF.

The chain uses TRBV5-4 and TRBJ2-1; 10 nucleotides align to TRBD2. Per the germline V gene, CDR1 is SGHNT and CDR2 is YYREEE (reference sequence). V was pared by 2 bases and J by 8 bases, with 13 bases of the junction left unmatched. The CDR3 length is 17 residues. Written as DNA, the CDR3 is TGTGCCAGCAGCTTTGTAGCTAGCGGGGGCGCGAGGCATGAGCAGTTCTTC. Its translation is CASSFVASGGARHEQFF.

The V and J genes are TRBV11-2 and TRBJ1-4; D gene uncertain. Deletions cut 0 bases from V and 7 bases from J, with 12 bases between. The V gene's germline CDR1 is SGHAT and CDR2 FQNNGV. The CDR3 extends over 15 amino acids. The CDR3 nucleotides are TGTGCCAGCAGCTTAGATTTCAGGCGGGGTGAAAAACTGTTTTTT. Translating it yields CASSLDFRRGEKLFF.

The rearrangement joins TRBV5-1 to TRBJ2-3; 8 bases map to TRBD2. Looked up from germline, CDR1 is SGHRS and CDR2 is YFSETQ. The V and J ends lost 6 bases and 4 bases, in that order; junction bases with no gene match: 13. This CDR3 spans 16 amino acids. The DNA of the CDR3 is TGCGCCAGCAACCCCCTCGACGGGGGGGCGGCAGATACGCAGTATTTT. Translated: CASNPLDGGAADTQYF.

Worth noting for this clone: At the DNA level, this CDR3 is encoded by other sequences in the same sample as well. The rearrangement joins TRBV27 to TRBJ1-1; 8 nucleotides align to TRBD1. CDR1 and CDR2 from the germline V gene are MNHEY and SMNVEV (reference sequence). The CDR3 totals 16 residues. V gave up 0 bases and J gave up 2 bases; unmatched junction bases: 5. CDR3 bases: TGTGCCAGCAGTTTATCCGGACAGGGCCTTAACACTGAAGCTTTCTTT. Its protein product is CASSLSGQGLNTEAFF.

The genes are TRBV5-4 and TRBJ2-7; 8 nucleotides line up with TRBD1. V shed 4 bases, J shed 2 bases, and the junction held 5 bases outside the gene matches. The CDR3 is 14 amino acids. From germline, CDR1 is SGHNT and CDR2 YYREEE (reference sequence). CDR3 protein: CASSQDRVPYEQYF. In DNA, the CDR3 is TGTGCCAGCAGCCAGGACAGGGTACCCTACGAGCAGTACTTC. Variable domain in full (rest from reference TRBV5-4 and TRBJ2-7): ETGVTQSPTHLIKTRGQQVTLRCSSQSGHNTVSWYQQALGQGPQFIFQYYREEENGRGNFPPRFSGLQFPNYSSELNVNALELDDSALYLCASSQDRVPYEQYFGPGTRLTVT.